This entry lists 27 T cell receptor beta chains sequenced from one sample in a study of early T cells in non-severe SARS-CoV-2 infection. TCRdb used MiXCR to reprocess the 5' RACE reads, holding one entry per CDR3 protein. The data contain nearly 50,000 distinct CDR3 sequences, under 7.5% of them singletons. The sequencing here drew on whole blood, taken at baseline. The receptors were gathered from an adult who was a healthcare worker with PCR-confirmed SARS-CoV-2 infection or an uninfected control (not recorded which).

V usage is TRBV7-2 and J usage is TRBJ2-5; TRBD1 matches at 7 bases. The CDR3 runs 15 residues. With V trimmed by 2 bases and J by 1 base, 4 bases remained unmatched. The germline V gene has CDR1 SGHTA and CDR2 FQGNSA. Written as DNA, the CDR3 is TGTGCCAGCAGCTTATCGGGGACAGTCCAAGAGACCCAGTACTTC. Translation: CASSLSGTVQETQYF.

V gene TRBV27 combines with J gene TRBJ2-5, with D unresolved. From germline, CDR1 is MNHEY and CDR2 SMNVEV (reference sequence). The V end was cut by 6 bases, the J end by 9 bases, with 20 bases between. The length of the CDR3 is 14 residues. The CDR3 region is CASSPFPKRESQYF. As DNA, the CDR3 is TGTGCCAGCAGCCCCTTCCCCAAGAGAGAATCCCAGTACTTC.

This clonotype came up a few times. This chain connects TRBV27 to TRBJ2-7; D is possibly TRBD1 (6 bases). This CDR3 is built from 16 residues. V gave up 4 bases and J gave up 3 bases, with 19 bases separating them. Germline CDR1 MNHEY, CDR2 SMNVEV (reference sequence). The DNA of the CDR3 is TGTGCCAGCAGTTCTCCCCGACAGGACCTGAACTACGAGCAGTACTTC. It translates to CASSSPRQDLNYEQYF.

This clonotype was picked up many times. The chain carries TRBV7-9 and TRBJ1-6; no clear D. Trimming removed 0 bases from V and 7 bases from J, with 10 bases in between. CDR3 length equals 15 residues. From germline, CDR1 is SEHNR and CDR2 FQNEAQ (reference sequence). CDR3: CASSLAGPDNSPLHF. CDR3 nucleotides: TGTGCCAGCAGCTTAGCAGGACCGGACAATTCACCCCTCCACTTT.

There are a few counts of this clonotype. This chain uses TRBV4-3 with TRBJ2-7; possibly TRBD2 for D (7 bases). The germline V gene has CDR1 LGHNA and CDR2 YSLEER. Trimming cost V 0 bases and J 2 bases, with 14 bases left between them. The CDR3 has 16 amino acids. The CDR3 loop is CASSQDQGGRAYEQYF. CDR3 DNA: TGCGCCAGCAGCCAAGATCAAGGGGGGAGGGCCTACGAGCAGTACTTC.

This clonotype showed up just a few times. The rearrangement links TRBV21-1 to TRBJ2-2. TRBV21-1 is recorded as a pseudogene. The CDR3 contains 12 residues. CDR3 in DNA: TGTGCCAGCAGCAAGTTGACCGGGGAGCTGTTTTTT. Amino acid sequence: CASSKLTGELFF.

This clonotype was seen only a few times. This chain connects TRBV28 to TRBJ2-2; 8 bases align to TRBD2. This CDR3 spans 20 amino acids. Germline assignment: CDR1 MDHEN and CDR2 SYDVKM. J gave up 2 bases and V 4 bases, and 18 bases lay outside the gene matches. The CDR3 region is CASSSLYGTGGISNTGELFF. CDR3 coding DNA: TGTGCCAGCAGTTCACTATATGGCACGGGGGGGATCTCAAACACCGGGGAGCTGTTTTTT.

This clonotype appeared a few times. In DNA, the CDR3 is TGCGCCAGCAGCCAAGATTCCGGCGGATACTACGAGCAGTACTTC. This codes for CASSQDSGGYYEQYF. The genes are TRBV4-1 and TRBJ2-7; D is undetermined. Germline V gene data show CDR1 as MGHRA and CDR2 as YSYEKL. With 0 bases removed from V and 3 bases from J, the gap between germline ends came to 12 bases. The CDR3 is made up of 15 amino acids.

The CDR3, as DNA: TGCAGTGCTAGAGACCAGGAGCGTGAGGCCAAAAACATTCAGTACTTC. Amino acid sequence: CSARDQEREAKNIQYF. The chain recombines TRBV20-1 with TRBJ2-4; D remains unclear. The germline CDR1 and CDR2 sequences are DFQATT and SNEGSKA (reference sequence). The CDR3 contains 16 residues. V lost 0 bases and J 1 base, leaving 13 bases between the germline ends.

This clonotype was counted ten times or more. The chain couples TRBV6-6 to TRBJ1-6; 8 bases are shared with TRBD1. Germline CDR1 is MNHNY and CDR2 is SVGAGI (reference sequence). The trim removed 4 bases at V and 7 bases at J, leaving 3 bases unmatched. The CDR3 length is 14 residues. CDR3 bases: TGTGCCAGCAGTTGGACAGGGCAGAATTCACCCCTCCACTTT. Its protein is CASSWTGQNSPLHF.

At least ten counts were recorded for this clonotype. The rearrangement joins TRBV28 to TRBJ2-3; 12 bases agree with TRBD1. The germline V gene has CDR1 MDHEN and CDR2 SYDVKM. The length of the CDR3 is 18 residues. V lost 10 bases and J lost 0; bases outside the gene matches: 14. The CDR3 DNA sequence: TGTGCCACAAAGACCGGGACAGGGGGCCAATATAGCACAGATACGCAGTATTTT. It specifies CATKTGTGGQYSTDTQYF. Based on the CDR3 plus reference TRBV28 and TRBJ2-3, the full variable domain is DVKVTQSSRYLVKRTGEKVFLECVQDMDHENMFWYRQDPGLGLRLIYFSYDVKMKEKGDIPEGYSVSREKKERFSLILESASTNQTSMYLCATKTGTGGQYSTDTQYFGPGTRLTVL.

The sample holds a few counts of this clonotype. V and J are TRBV25-1 and TRBJ1-1; tentative D call: TRBD1 (5 bases). V lost 6 bases and J lost 8, with 10 bases in between. The CDR3 totals 11 residues. Germline values: CDR1 MGHDK, CDR2 SYGVNS. Written as DNA, the CDR3 is TGTGCCAGCAGCGGTCGGGGGGAAGCTTTCTTT. Translating gives CASSGRGEAFF.

The chain combines TRBV20-1 with TRBJ2-7; 14 bases line up with TRBD2. The V segment lost 6 bases and the J segment 6 bases; nucleotides outside the gene matches: 16. The CDR3 extends over 17 amino acids. The germline gives CDR1 DFQATT, CDR2 SNEGSKA (reference sequence). CDR3: CSAGGGLAGGRGSEQYF. DNA for the CDR3: TGCAGTGCCGGGGGTGGACTAGCGGGAGGCCGGGGCTCCGAGCAGTACTTC.

In this sample, this clonotype turned up a few times. V and J are TRBV11-2 and TRBJ2-2, with D possibly TRBD2 on 5 matching bases. Germline CDR1 reads SGHAT; CDR2 reads FQNNGV. This CDR3 is 14 amino acids long. Between the trimmed V and J ends, which lost 5 bases and 1 base, there was a span of 8 bases. The CDR3 DNA reads TGTGCCAGCAGCCCAGCGGTGAACACCGGGGAGCTGTTTTTT. It is translated as CASSPAVNTGELFF.

This clonotype occurred a few times. This chain links TRBV5-1 with TRBJ2-3; D is undetermined. This CDR3 has 11 amino acids. V was pared by 1 base and J by 6 bases, with 3 bases between. Looked up from germline, CDR1 is SGHRS and CDR2 is YFSETQ. CDR3 sequence: CASSLFDTQYF. Written as DNA, the CDR3 is TGCGCCAGCAGCTTGTTTGATACGCAGTATTTT.

This clonotype has a handful of counts. The gene calls are TRBV24-1 and TRBJ2-5, with D possibly TRBD1 on 5 matching bases. The germline V and J ends were trimmed by 3 bases and 5 bases, with 15 bases remaining between them. The CDR3 is 15 amino acids. Germline V gene lookup returns CDR1 KGHDR and CDR2 SFDVKD. The CDR3 DNA sequence: TGTGCCACCAGTGATACGAGTGGGGCCGGGGAGACCCAGTACTTC. Protein: CATSDTSGAGETQYF.

The rearrangement links TRBV5-4 to TRBJ2-3, with 9 bases matching TRBD2. J gave up 4 bases and V 4 bases, and 4 bases lay outside the gene matches. The CDR3 is 14 residues long. Germline CDR1 SGHNT, CDR2 YYREEE (reference sequence). The CDR3 DNA sequence: TGTGCCAGCAGCGCTCCTAGCGGGGCAGATACGCAGTATTTT. It translates to CASSAPSGADTQYF.

Ten or more counts support this clonotype. V gene TRBV20-1 combines with J gene TRBJ2-1; TRBD2 aligns across 9 bases. Trimming took 4 bases from V and 8 from J; bases not matched to a gene: 21. The germline V gene encodes CDR1 DFQATT and CDR2 SNEGSKA (reference sequence). The CDR3 extends over 18 amino acids. The CDR3 nucleotides are TGCAGTGCTACCGAGCCTCGGGGAAATAGCGGGAGTAGGTATGAGCAGTTCTTC. Translating it yields CSATEPRGNSGSRYEQFF.

Many counts were recorded for this clonotype. CDR3 amino acids: CATSSYKLSTDTQYF. CDR3 nucleotides: TGTGCCACCAGCAGTTACAAACTTTCCACAGATACGCAGTATTTT. The rearrangement joins TRBV15 to TRBJ2-3; the D is unclear. Germline CDR1 is LNHNV and CDR2 is YYDKDF (reference sequence). V lost 3 bases and J lost 2, with 12 bases in between. This CDR3 has 15 residues.

The rearrangement joins TRBV20-1 to TRBJ2-1; no reliable D call. Germline V lookup: CDR1 DFQATT, CDR2 SNEGSKA (reference sequence). This CDR3 spans 12 amino acids. CDR3 in amino acids: CSARPYAYEQFF. The CDR3 nucleotides are TGCAGCGCTCGCCCATACGCATATGAGCAGTTCTTC.

In this sample, this clonotype turned up many times. This chain links TRBV29-1 with TRBJ1-5, with 9 bases identical to TRBD1. CDR1 and CDR2 (germline): SQVTM, ANQGSEA. The CDR3 runs 15 residues. The trim removed 6 bases at V and 1 base at J, leaving 7 bases unmatched. The CDR3 DNA sequence: TGCAGCGTCTCAATGACAGGGGGGAGCAATCAGCCCCAGCATTTT. Translating it yields CSVSMTGGSNQPQHF.

Comment on this clonotype: This sequence may be a read error, since a much larger clone differs from it by one base. The rearrangement uses TRBV7-2 and TRBJ2-7; D possibly corresponds to TRBD2 (6 bases). The V gene's germline CDR1 is SGHTA and CDR2 FQGNSA. This CDR3 comprises 15 residues. The V gene lost 1 base and the J gene lost 3 bases, with 13 bases spanning the gap. CDR3 nucleotides: TGTGCCAGCAGCTTAGAGACTGGCGGGGTCTACGAGCAGTACTTC. This sequence encodes CASSLETGGVYEQYF.

V is TRBV5-6 and J is TRBJ1-1, with 7 bases that match TRBD1. The germline CDR1 and CDR2 sequences are SGHDT and YYEEEE. The V segment lost 2 bases and the J segment 0 bases; nucleotides outside the gene matches: 10. CDR3 length: 17 amino acids. Written as DNA, the CDR3 is TGTGCCAGCAGCTTCTGGAAACGACAGGGAATGAACACTGAAGCTTTCTTT. It is translated as CASSFWKRQGMNTEAFF.

This clonotype was observed many times. The chain couples TRBV6-6 to TRBJ2-7; D is unresolved. There are 15 residues in the CDR3. Trimming took 5 bases from V and 5 from J, leaving 19 bases between them. Germline CDR1 and CDR2: MNHNY and SVGAGI (reference sequence). The CDR3 sequence: CASSIQRARKDEQYF. As DNA, the CDR3 is TGTGCCAGCAGTATTCAGAGAGCTAGAAAGGACGAGCAGTACTTC.

This clonotype has only a few counts. CDR3: CASSSQGLNTEAFF. The CDR3 bases are TGTGCCAGCAGTTCCCAGGGACTGAACACTGAAGCTTTCTTT. The chain links TRBV12-3 or TRBV12-4 to TRBJ1-1; possible D gene TRBD1, 5 bases. CDR3 length equals 14 residues. V was pared by 4 bases and J by 0 bases, with 9 bases between.

At least ten counts were recorded for this clonotype. The genes are TRBV27 and TRBJ2-5; 9 nucleotides agree with TRBD1. Looked up from germline, CDR1 is MNHEY and CDR2 is SMNVEV (reference sequence). CDR3 length: 11 amino acids. Losses at the gene ends were 8 bases for V and 6 bases for J; bases not matched to a gene: 1. CDR3 bases: TGTGCCAGCGGGACAGGGAAGACCCAGTACTTC. It encodes CASGTGKTQYF.

This clonotype was found many times. The V gene is TRBV12-3 or TRBV12-4, the J gene TRBJ2-7; TRBD1 matches at 9 bases. J gave up 1 base and V 5 bases, and 6 bases lay outside the gene matches. The CDR3 length is 15 residues. CDR3: CASSHQDRGSYEQYF. Here the CDR3 DNA reads TGTGCCAGCAGTCACCAGGACAGGGGTTCCTACGAGCAGTACTTC.